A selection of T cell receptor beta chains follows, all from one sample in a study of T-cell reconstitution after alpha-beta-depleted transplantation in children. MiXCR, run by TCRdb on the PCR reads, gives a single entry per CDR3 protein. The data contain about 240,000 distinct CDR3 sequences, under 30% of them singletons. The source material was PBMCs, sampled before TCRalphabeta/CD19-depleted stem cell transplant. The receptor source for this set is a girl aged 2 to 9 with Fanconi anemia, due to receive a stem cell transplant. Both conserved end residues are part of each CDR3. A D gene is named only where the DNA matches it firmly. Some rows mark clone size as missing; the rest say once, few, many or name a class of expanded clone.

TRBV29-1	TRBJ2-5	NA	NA	CSVERGRGGGETQYF	TGCAGCGTGGAGAGAGGACGGGGAGGTGGGGAGACCCAGTACTTC
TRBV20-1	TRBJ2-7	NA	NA	CSARDGSSVFDEQYF	TGCAGTGCTAGAGATGGGTCTAGCGTTTTCGACGAGCAGTACTTC
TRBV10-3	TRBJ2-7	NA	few	CATRGAGTGGDEQYF	TGTGCCACCCGTGGAGCAGGGACCGGAGGCGACGAGCAGTACTTC
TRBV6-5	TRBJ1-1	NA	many	CASRFGGQGPFNTEAFF	TGTGCCAGCAGGTTCGGCGGGCAGGGCCCTTTCAACACTGAAGCTTTCTTT
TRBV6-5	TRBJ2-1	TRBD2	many	CASSYYSGGVLDNEQFF	TGTGCCAGCAGTTATTATAGCGGGGGGGTTTTGGACAATGAGCAGTTCTTC
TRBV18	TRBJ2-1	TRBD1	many	CASSPGQTSYNEQFF	TGTGCCAGCTCACCGGGACAGACCTCCTACAATGAGCAGTTCTTC
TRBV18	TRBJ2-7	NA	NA	CASSPNRANYEQYF	TGTGCCAGCTCACCCAACAGGGCCAACTACGAGCAGTACTTC
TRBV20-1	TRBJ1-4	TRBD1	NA	CSAREWPGQGTEKLFF	TGCAGTGCTAGAGAATGGCCGGGACAGGGGACTGAAAAACTGTTTTTT
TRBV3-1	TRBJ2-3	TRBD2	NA	CASSQDALAGNSDTQYF	TGTGCCAGCAGCCAAGATGCACTAGCGGGAAACTCAGATACGCAGTATTTT
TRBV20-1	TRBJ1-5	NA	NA	CSAVPDIPPQPQHF	TGCAGTGCTGTCCCAGACATCCCCCCTCAGCCCCAGCATTTT
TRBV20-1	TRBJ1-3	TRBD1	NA	CSARQGRTDTIYF	TGCAGTGCGAGACAGGGGAGGACGGACACCATATATTTT
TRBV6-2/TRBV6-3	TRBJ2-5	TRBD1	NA	CASSRTGWETQYF	TGTGCCAGCAGCCGGACAGGGTGGGAGACCCAGTACTTC
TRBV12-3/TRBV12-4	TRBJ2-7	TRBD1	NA	CASSSRALTGGNEQYF	TGTGCCAGCAGCTCCAGGGCCTTAACAGGGGGGAACGAGCAGTACTTC
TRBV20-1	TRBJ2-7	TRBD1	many	CSAPDRASLSYEQYF	TGCAGTGCTCCTGACAGGGCTTCCCTCTCCTACGAGCAGTACTTC
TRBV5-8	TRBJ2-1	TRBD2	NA	CASSLLAGLHNEQFF	TGTGCCAGCAGCTTACTAGCGGGCCTACACAATGAGCAGTTCTTC
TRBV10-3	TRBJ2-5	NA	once	CAISEAGDTWGETQYF	TGTGCCATCAGTGAGGCCGGGGATACTTGGGGTGAGACCCAGTACTTC
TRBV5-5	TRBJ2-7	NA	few	CASSLKEGRDYGNEQYF	TGTGCCAGCAGCTTGAAGGAGGGCAGGGATTACGGCAACGAGCAGTACTTC
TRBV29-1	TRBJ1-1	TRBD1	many	CSVRTGDTEAFF	TGCAGCGTTAGGACAGGGGACACTGAAGCTTTCTTT
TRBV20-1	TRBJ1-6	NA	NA	CSARDLGYSPLHF	TGCAGTGCTAGAGATCTTGGGTATTCACCCCTCCACTTT
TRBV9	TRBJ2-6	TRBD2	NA	CASSSATSGNSGANVLTF	TGTGCCAGCAGCTCCGCGACTAGCGGGAACTCTGGGGCCAACGTCCTGACTTTC
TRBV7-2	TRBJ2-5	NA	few	CASSRDLLAFGQETQYF	TGTGCCAGCAGCCGTGATCTTCTAGCGTTCGGCCAAGAGACCCAGTACTTC
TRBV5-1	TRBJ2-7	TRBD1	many	CASSPRQGSSYEQYF	TGCGCCAGCAGCCCTCGACAGGGGAGCTCCTACGAGCAGTACTTC
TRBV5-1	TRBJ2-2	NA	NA	CASSLAMQNTGELFF	TGCGCCAGCAGCTTGGCTATGCAGAACACCGGGGAGCTGTTTTTT
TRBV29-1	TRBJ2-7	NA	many	CSVGVTEQYF	TGCAGCGTTGGAGTAACCGAGCAGTACTTC
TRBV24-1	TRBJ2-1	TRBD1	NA	CATSDLTGAPYNEQFF	TGTGCCACCAGTGACCTGACAGGGGCGCCTTACAATGAGCAGTTCTTC
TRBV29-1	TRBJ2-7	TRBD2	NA	CSVTGTSGRTGEQYF	TGCAGCGTGACCGGGACTAGCGGGAGGACGGGCGAGCAGTACTTC
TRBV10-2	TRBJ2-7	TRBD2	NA	CASSEGPSGPYEQYF	TGCGCCAGCAGTGAGGGACCTAGCGGGCCCTACGAGCAGTACTTC
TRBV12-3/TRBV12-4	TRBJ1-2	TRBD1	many	CASSLYPRTGERYGYTF	TGTGCCAGCAGTTTATACCCTCGGACAGGGGAGAGATATGGCTACACCTTC
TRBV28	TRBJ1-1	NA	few	CASSPMPGTTEAFF	TGTGCCAGCAGTCCTATGCCGGGCACGACTGAAGCTTTCTTT
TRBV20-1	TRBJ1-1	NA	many	CSVLKANTEAFF	TGCAGTGTACTCAAGGCGAACACTGAAGCTTTCTTT
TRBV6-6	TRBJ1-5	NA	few	CASSYFTDQPQHF	TGTGCCAGCAGTTACTTTACCGATCAGCCCCAGCATTTT
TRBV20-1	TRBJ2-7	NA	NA	CSASGKKVNYEQYF	TGCAGTGCTAGCGGGAAGAAAGTTAACTACGAGCAGTACTTC
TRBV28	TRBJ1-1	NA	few	CASSLWGFSNTEAFF	TGTGCCAGCAGTTTATGGGGCTTTTCGAACACTGAAGCTTTCTTT
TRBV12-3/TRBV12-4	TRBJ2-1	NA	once	CASSAGTPNEQFF	TGTGCCAGCAGTGCCGGGACTCCTAATGAGCAGTTCTTC
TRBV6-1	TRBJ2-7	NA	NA	CASSVPSGPPYEQYF	TGTGCCAGCAGTGTACCGTCCGGTCCTCCCTACGAGCAGTACTTC
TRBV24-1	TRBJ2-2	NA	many	CATSDPVTNTGELFF	TGTGCCACCAGTGACCCAGTAACGAACACCGGGGAGCTGTTTTTT
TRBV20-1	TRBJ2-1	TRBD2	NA	CSASLAGGPNEQFF	TGCAGTGCGTCACTAGCGGGAGGACCCAATGAGCAGTTCTTC
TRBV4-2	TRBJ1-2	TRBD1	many	CASSPDRAYGYTF	TGTGCCAGCAGCCCCGACAGGGCATATGGCTACACCTTC
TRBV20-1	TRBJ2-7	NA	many	CSASGQNSYEQYF	TGCAGTGCTAGCGGACAGAACTCCTACGAGCAGTACTTC
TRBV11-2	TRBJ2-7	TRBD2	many	CANTPRVGTSIQRDYEQYF	TGTGCCAACACCCCCAGGGTGGGGACTAGTATTCAGAGGGACTACGAGCAGTACTTC
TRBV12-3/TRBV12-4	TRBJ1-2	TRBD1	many	CASSLEGAYYGYTF	TGTGCCAGCAGTCTGGAGGGGGCCTACTATGGCTACACCTTC
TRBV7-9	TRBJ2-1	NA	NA	CASSLEGRRSYNEQFF	TGTGCCAGCAGCTTAGAGGGGCGGCGCTCCTACAATGAGCAGTTCTTC
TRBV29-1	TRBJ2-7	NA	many	CSVEDLPDGTYEQYF	TGCAGCGTTGAAGATCTCCCGGACGGGACCTACGAGCAGTACTTC
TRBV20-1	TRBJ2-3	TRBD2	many	CSARGGAGGTDTQYF	TGCAGTGCTAGAGGAGGAGCGGGAGGCACAGATACGCAGTATTTT
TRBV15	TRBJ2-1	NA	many	CATSRVFGVSTYNEQFF	TGTGCCACCAGCAGAGTATTTGGTGTCAGTACCTACAATGAGCAGTTCTTC
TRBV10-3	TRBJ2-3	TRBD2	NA	CAISKLAGADTQYF	TGTGCCATCAGTAAACTAGCGGGAGCAGATACGCAGTATTTT
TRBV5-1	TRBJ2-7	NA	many	CASSLAVSSYEQYF	TGCGCCAGCAGCTTGGCAGTCAGCTCCTACGAGCAGTACTTC
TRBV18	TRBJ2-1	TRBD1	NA	CASSPPGQGIANEQFF	TGTGCCAGCTCACCACCGGGACAGGGTATTGCCAATGAGCAGTTCTTC
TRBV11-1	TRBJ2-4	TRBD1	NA	CASSTPTGWSKNIQYF	TGTGCCAGCAGCACTCCGACAGGGTGGTCCAAAAACATTCAGTACTTC
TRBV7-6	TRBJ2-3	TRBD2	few	CASSSSLGGRPDTQYF	TGTGCCAGCAGCTCCTCGTTAGGCGGGAGGCCAGATACGCAGTATTTT
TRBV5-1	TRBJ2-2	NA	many	CASSSGTRTGELFF	TGCGCCAGCAGCAGTGGAACACGGACCGGGGAGCTGTTTTTT
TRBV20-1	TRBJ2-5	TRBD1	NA	CSASTTGGQETQYF	TGCAGTGCTTCTACCACAGGGGGCCAAGAGACCCAGTACTTC
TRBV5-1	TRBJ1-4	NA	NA	CASSLVAAANEKLFF	TGCGCCAGCAGCTTGGTCGCAGCAGCTAATGAAAAACTGTTTTTT
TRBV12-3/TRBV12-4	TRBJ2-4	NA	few	CASSLSSPSGIQYF	TGTGCCAGCAGTTTATCGAGCCCTTCGGGTATTCAGTACTTC
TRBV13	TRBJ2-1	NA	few	CASSQAGYNEQFF	TGTGCCAGCAGTCAGGCTGGCTACAATGAGCAGTTCTTC
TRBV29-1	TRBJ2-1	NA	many	CSVDPGGAYNEQFF	TGCAGCGTTGACCCAGGGGGGGCATACAATGAGCAGTTCTTC
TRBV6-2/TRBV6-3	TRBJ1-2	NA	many	CASREPGHLVVGYTF	TGTGCCAGCAGGGAACCGGGACACCTGGTTGTGGGCTACACCTTC
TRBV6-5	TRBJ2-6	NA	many	CASSYGGANVLTF	TGTGCCAGCAGTTACGGTGGGGCCAACGTCCTGACTTTC